The 31 T cell receptor beta chains listed next were all sequenced from one sample in a study of early T cells in non-severe SARS-CoV-2 infection. TCRdb ran MiXCR on the 5' RACE reads and lists one entry per CDR3 protein. The repertoire holds 60,000 to 70,000 distinct CDR3 sequences, with 4.9% as singletons. The sequenced material came from whole blood. Receptors were obtained from an adult who was a healthcare worker with PCR-confirmed SARS-CoV-2 infection or an uninfected control (not recorded which).

The sample holds many counts of this clonotype. The chain employs TRBV7-3 and TRBJ2-2; a weak D match, TRBD1 (5 bases). Looked up from germline, CDR1 is SGHTA and CDR2 is FQGTGA. V lost 2 bases and J 6 bases, leaving 10 bases between the germline ends. The CDR3 sequence is 14 residues long. The CDR3 spells CASSLDRGAGELFF. In DNA form, the CDR3 reads TGTGCCAGCAGCTTAGATAGGGGCGCCGGGGAGCTGTTTTTT.

This clonotype has at least ten counts. The V gene is TRBV7-2, the J gene TRBJ1-2; D remains unclear. Between the trimmed V and J ends, which lost 4 bases and 3 bases, there was a span of 9 bases. Per germline, CDR1 SGHTA and CDR2 FQGNSA. The CDR3 is 13 residues long. The CDR3 DNA sequence: TGTGCCAGCAGCTCGACGGTCTACTATGGCTACACCTTC. Amino acid sequence: CASSSTVYYGYTF.

This clonotype has a count of ten or more. The chain joins TRBV29-1 to TRBJ2-1; D possibly corresponds to TRBD1 (5 bases). The germline V and J ends were trimmed by 4 bases and 6 bases, with 16 bases remaining between them. The CDR3 totals 14 residues. Germline CDR1 is SQVTM and CDR2 is ANQGSEA. The chain's CDR3 is CSVAPQKGANEQFF. CDR3 DNA sequence: TGCAGCGTTGCCCCCCAAAAAGGGGCCAATGAGCAGTTCTTC.

This clonotype was seen at least ten times. The rearrangement links TRBV11-2 to TRBJ2-7, with TRBD2 identical over 8 bases. V shed 3 bases and J 0 bases; nucleotides not matched to a gene: 1. CDR1 SGHAT and CDR2 FQNNGV come from the germline V gene. The CDR3 sequence is 14 residues long. CDR3 sequence reads: CASSFLAGSYEQYF. The CDR3 DNA is TGTGCCAGCAGCTTCCTAGCGGGCTCCTACGAGCAGTACTTC.

This clonotype was recorded many times. The chain links TRBV9 to TRBJ2-5, with 7 bases that match TRBD1. Unmatched junction bases numbered 2, after V lost 2 bases and J lost 1 base. In germline, CDR1 is SGDLS, CDR2 YYNGEE. This CDR3 contains 14 residues. CDR3 in DNA: TGTGCCAGCAGCGTGAGGACAGGCCAAGAGACCCAGTACTTC. Its translation is CASSVRTGQETQYF. The entire variable domain, with the rest obtained from reference TRBV9 and TRBJ2-5, is as follows: DSGVTQTPKHLITATGQRVTLRCSPRSGDLSVYWYQQSLDQGLQFLIQYYNGEERAKGNILERFSAQQFPDLHSELNLSSLELGDSALYFCASSVRTGQETQYFGPGTRLLVL.

This clonotype was counted at least ten times. The chain recombines TRBV12-3 or TRBV12-4 with TRBJ1-1, with D perhaps matching TRBD1 (5 bases). There are 12 residues in the CDR3. V lost 5 bases to trimming and J lost 6 bases, with 10 bases between them. The DNA of the CDR3 is TGTGCCAGCAGTCAGGGATTTGCTGAAGCTTTCTTT. Protein: CASSQGFAEAFF.

This clonotype was counted ten times or more. The rearrangement joins TRBV5-1 to TRBJ2-7, with TRBD1 matching 9 bases. Germline V gene lookup returns CDR1 SGHRS and CDR2 YFSETQ. V lost 1 base, J lost 1 base, and 9 bases stayed unmatched. This CDR3 is 17 amino acids long. This CDR3 reads CASSLLTGQGISYEQYF. CDR3 DNA sequence: TGCGCCAGCAGCTTGCTGACGGGACAGGGTATTTCCTACGAGCAGTACTTC. Drawing the rest from reference TRBV5-1 and TRBJ2-7, the complete variable domain is KAGVTQTPRYLIKTRGQQVTLSCSPISGHRSVSWYQQTPGQGLQFLFEYFSETQRNKGNFPGRFSGRQFSNSRSEMNVSTLELGDSALYLCASSLLTGQGISYEQYFGPGTRLTVT.

This clonotype was recorded many times. This sequence joins TRBV7-2 and TRBJ2-2; D perhaps matches TRBD1 (5 bases). Trimming took 6 bases from V and 2 from J, leaving 13 bases between them. Germline CDR1 SGHTA, CDR2 FQGNSA. This CDR3 contains 15 residues. Written as DNA, the CDR3 is TGTGCCAGCAGAAAACGACAGTCTAACACCGGGGAGCTGTTTTTT. This translates into CASRKRQSNTGELFF.

This clonotype was seen ten or more times. The chain links TRBV20-1 to TRBJ2-7; 9 positions agree with TRBD2. With V trimmed by 3 bases and J by 6 bases, 12 bases remained unmatched. CDR3 length equals 15 residues. From germline, CDR1 is DFQATT and CDR2 SNEGSKA (reference sequence). This CDR3 reads CSARGGSSGILEQYF. CDR3 DNA: TGCAGTGCTAGGGGGGGATCTAGCGGGATTCTCGAGCAGTACTTC.

This clonotype was observed at least ten times. V gene TRBV27 combines with J gene TRBJ1-1; no definite D call. The germline CDR1 and CDR2 sequences are MNHEY and SMNVEV (reference sequence). This CDR3 has 14 amino acids. The ends were cut back, 4 bases at V and 3 bases at J, with 12 bases in the middle. The CDR3 DNA is TGTGCCAGCAGTTGGAGTAATAGTGACACTGAAGCTTTCTTT. It translates to CASSWSNSDTEAFF.

This clonotype occurred many times. The chain has TRBV10-1 and TRBJ2-7; D gene uncertain. The CDR3 extends over 12 amino acids. Trimming took 5 bases from V and 1 from J, leaving 6 bases between them. Germline V gene lookup returns CDR1 WNHNN and CDR2 SYGVQD (reference sequence). CDR3 residues: CASSQYSYEQYF. For the CDR3, the DNA is TGCGCCAGCAGTCAGTATTCCTACGAGCAGTACTTC.

By share, this clonotype ranks as medium-sized. The V call is TRBV30, the J call TRBJ2-1, with D hard to call. Germline CDR1 reads GTSNPN; CDR2 reads SVGIG (reference sequence). The CDR3 contains 13 residues. Trimming pared 0 bases from V and 5 bases from J, leaving 8 bases between. The CDR3 reads CAWSVSENNEQFF. As DNA, the CDR3 is TGTGCCTGGAGTGTTTCAGAGAACAATGAGCAGTTCTTC.

Many counts were recorded for this clonotype. The rearrangement joins TRBV12-3 or TRBV12-4 to TRBJ2-1; 7 nucleotides agree with TRBD1. V lost 5 bases and J lost 0; bases outside the gene matches: 13. The CDR3 runs 18 residues. Here the CDR3 DNA reads TGTGCCAGCAGTCTCGGAGAGACAGGGCCGAACTCCTACAATGAGCAGTTCTTC. Translation gives CASSLGETGPNSYNEQFF.

This clonotype was seen repeatedly, ten times or more. This rearrangement joins TRBV19 to TRBJ1-2; 9 bases are a match to TRBD1. The CDR3 contains 15 residues. Per the germline V gene, CDR1 is LNHDA and CDR2 is SQIVND (reference sequence). Trimming cost V 6 bases and J 5 bases; bases outside gene matches: 10. CDR3 sequence: CASSLKTGTGYGYTF. In nucleotides, the CDR3 is TGTGCCAGTAGCCTGAAGACCGGGACAGGGTATGGCTACACCTTC.

In its sample, this clonotype was seen a few times. The V call is TRBV7-9, the J call TRBJ2-4; no reliable D call. This CDR3 is 11 amino acids long. Per the germline V gene, CDR1 is SEHNR and CDR2 is FQNEAQ (reference sequence). Trimming removed 7 bases at V and 3 bases at J, with 4 bases between. CDR3 sequence: CASKGKNIQYF. The CDR3 region has the DNA TGTGCCAGCAAAGGCAAAAACATTCAGTACTTC.

For this clonotype: A much more abundant neighbour one base away suggests this may be a read error. The chain is built from TRBV6-2 or TRBV6-3 and TRBJ2-7; 9 bases map to TRBD2. Germline V gene sequence: CDR1 MNHEY, CDR2 SVGEGT. J was trimmed by 3 bases and V by 5 bases; bases with no gene match: 14. The CDR3 is 17 amino acids. The CDR3 protein is CASSRDLGLAKYYEQYF. As DNA, the CDR3 is TGTGCCAGCAGTCGAGATCTGGGACTAGCCAAGTACTACGAGCAGTACTTC.

There are many counts of this clonotype. This is likely a read error, given that the CDR3 carries no conserved phenylalanine or tryptophan at its end. The chain has TRBV7-9 and TRBJ1-1; D is uncertain. The germline V gene has CDR1 SEHNR and CDR2 FQNEAQ (reference sequence). Between the trimmed V and J ends, which lost 3 bases and 1 base, there was a span of 6 bases. The CDR3 spans 13 residues. The CDR3: CASSFGENTEAFS. CDR3 DNA sequence: TGTGCCAGCAGCTTCGGTGAGAACACTGAAGCTTTCTCT.

This clonotype came up many times. The chain employs TRBV30 and TRBJ2-1; 9 nucleotides match TRBD1. Losses at the gene ends were 3 bases for V and 7 bases for J; bases not matched to a gene: 10. Germline CDR1 is GTSNPN and CDR2 is SVGIG (reference sequence). This CDR3 region has 15 residues. The CDR3 nucleotides read TGTGCCTGGAGAGTTGGGACAGGGAGGTCGAATGAGCAGTTCTTC. It specifies CAWRVGTGRSNEQFF.

This clonotype showed up many times. The J gene is TRBJ1-2, the V gene TRBV10-3; D is unclear. V was shortened by 0 bases and J by 2 bases, with 13 bases between the two germline ends. CDR1 and CDR2 (germline): ENHRY, SYGVKD. CDR3 size: 16 residues. The CDR3 reads CAISESVGELNYGYTF. Here the CDR3 DNA reads TGTGCCATCAGTGAGTCAGTAGGAGAACTGAACTATGGCTACACCTTC.

This clonotype appeared a few times. The V call is TRBV2, the J call TRBJ2-5, with 8 bases aligning to TRBD1. CDR3 size: 15 residues. J lost 1 base, V lost 5 bases, and 6 bases had no gene match. The V gene's germline CDR1 is SNHLY and CDR2 FYNNEI. CDR3 protein: CASSFDRGRQETQYF. CDR3 nucleotides: TGTGCCAGCAGTTTTGACAGGGGTCGCCAAGAGACCCAGTACTTC. The full variable domain, in which reference TRBV2 and TRBJ2-5 provide the parts outside the CDR3, is EPEVTQTPSHQVTQMGQEVILRCVPISNHLYFYWYRQILGQKVEFLVSFYNNEISEKSEIFDDQFSVERPDGSNFTLKIRSTKLEDSAMYFCASSFDRGRQETQYFGPGTRLLVL.

The J gene is TRBJ2-4, the V gene TRBV5-1; D is uncertain. Trimming stripped 9 bases from V and 0 bases from J, with 16 bases between. CDR1 and CDR2 from the germline V gene are SGHRS and YFSETQ. The CDR3 consists of 15 residues. The CDR3 DNA follows: TGCGCCACTCCGACCGAAAGACTAGCCAAAAACATTCAGTACTTC. The encoded protein is CATPTERLAKNIQYF.

This clonotype came up a few times. V gene TRBV7-3 combines with J gene TRBJ1-2; D not certain. The CDR3 contains 15 residues. The germline V gene encodes CDR1 SGHTA and CDR2 FQGTGA. V lost 4 bases and J 4 bases, leaving 16 bases between the germline ends. In nucleotides, the CDR3 is TGTGCCAGCAGCTCGACGGTGAAGTCGGCCTATGGCTACACCTTC. Its protein is CASSSTVKSAYGYTF. The full variable domain, completed using reference TRBV7-3 and TRBJ1-2, is GAGVSQTPSNKVTEKGKYVELRCDPISGHTALYWYRQSLGQGPEFLIYFQGTGAADDSGLPNDRFFAVRPEGSVSTLKIQRTERGDSAVYLCASSSTVKSAYGYTFGSGTRLTVV.

At least ten counts were recorded for this clonotype. DNA for the CDR3: TGCGCCAGCAGCTTGATTCCCCGGGGAGCTGGGGCCAACGTCCTGACTTTC. Protein: CASSLIPRGAGANVLTF. The chain joins TRBV5-1 to TRBJ2-6; tentatively, D is TRBD2 (5 bases). Germline CDR1 reads SGHRS; CDR2 reads YFSETQ. Trimming removed 1 base from V and 2 bases from J, with 13 bases in between. There are 17 residues in the CDR3.

At least ten counts were recorded for this clonotype. The CDR3 sequence is CASSFWGPPRISGANVLTF. The CDR3 nucleotides are TGTGCCAGCAGCTTCTGGGGGCCACCACGAATCTCTGGGGCCAACGTCCTGACTTTC. The rearrangement joins TRBV5-6 to TRBJ2-6, with a weak D call TRBD1 (6 bases). Trimming stripped 2 bases from V and 0 bases from J, with 18 bases between. The CDR3 length is 19 residues. CDR1 and CDR2 (germline): SGHDT, YYEEEE.

This clonotype was seen repeatedly, ten times or more. The genes are TRBV29-1 and TRBJ1-1, with D maybe TRBD1 (6 bases). Trimming shortened V by 4 bases and J by 10 bases, and 22 bases separated the two germline ends. The CDR3 length is 14 residues. Germline values: CDR1 SQVTM, CDR2 ANQGSEA. The CDR3 DNA reads TGCAGCGTTGGGCCCATGGGGACAAGCTTTGGAGCTTTCTTT. This encodes CSVGPMGTSFGAFF.

A remark on this clonotype: Likely a read error: the CDR3 ends without its conserved phenylalanine or tryptophan. This rearrangement joins TRBV10-3 to TRBJ2-3, with TRBD1 as a possible D gene (6 bases). Germline CDR1 and CDR2: ENHRY and SYGVKD. CDR3 length: 13 residues. V lost 7 bases and J lost 0, with 8 bases in between. The CDR3 region is CAIKQGSTDTQYS. The CDR3 DNA sequence: TGTGCCATCAAGCAGGGGAGCACAGATACGCAGTATTCT.

This clonotype has ten or more counts. This chain connects TRBV20-1 to TRBJ1-2, with D hard to call. Germline lookup yields CDR1 DFQATT and CDR2 SNEGSKA (reference sequence). CDR3 length equals 15 residues. The V end was cut by 5 bases, the J end by 4 bases, with 20 bases between. CDR3 in DNA: TGCAGTGCTGGGGTGTCTGGGCTCCCCCTCTATGGCTACACCTTC. Encoded protein: CSAGVSGLPLYGYTF.

This clonotype has only a few counts. CDR3 nucleotide sequence: TGTGCCAGCACCCGGGAAGTAGCCGAGACCCAGTACTTC. Protein product: CASTREVAETQYF. The chain links TRBV2 to TRBJ2-5; a possible D gene is TRBD2 (5 bases). From germline, CDR1 is SNHLY and CDR2 FYNNEI. This CDR3 has 13 residues. Trimming took 7 bases from V and 5 from J, leaving 14 bases between them.

This clonotype came up many times. The DNA of the CDR3 is TGCAGTGCTCGCGCCCCACAGGCGGCTGGTACAGATACGCAGTATTTT. Encoded protein: CSARAPQAAGTDTQYF. The chain couples TRBV20-1 to TRBJ2-3, with a possible D match to TRBD1 (5 bases). The V end was cut by 5 bases, the J end by 3 bases, with 21 bases between. Germline CDR1 DFQATT, CDR2 SNEGSKA (reference sequence). This CDR3 comprises 16 residues.

The table lists this clonotype with many counts. The chain employs TRBV7-9 and TRBJ1-2; D remains ambiguous. V was cut by 5 bases and J by 0 bases, with 7 bases left in between. This CDR3 spans 13 amino acids. CDR1 and CDR2 (germline): SEHNR, FQNEAQ (reference sequence). CDR3 region: CASSGQANYGYTF. In DNA, the CDR3 is TGTGCCAGCAGCGGCCAGGCTAACTATGGCTACACCTTC. The variable domain in full, with the rest retrieved from reference TRBV7-9 and TRBJ1-2, is DTGVSQNPRHKITKRGQNVTFRCDPISEHNRLYWYRQTLGQGPEFLTYFQNEAQLEKSRLLSDRFSAERPKGSFSTLEIQRTEQGDSAMYLCASSGQANYGYTFGSGTRLTVV.

The gene calls are TRBV9 and TRBJ2-2, with 8 bases matching TRBD2. J lost 3 bases, V lost 0 bases, and 1 base had no gene match. The germline CDR1 and CDR2 sequences are SGDLS and YYNGEE. The CDR3 has 15 residues. The CDR3 bases are TGTGCCAGCAGCGTAGGCGGGGGGCACACCGGGGAGCTGTTTTTT. Translated: CASSVGGGHTGELFF.